This T cell receptor (beta chain) was captured in a study of T cell responses to AZD1222 COVID-19 vaccine. Profiled with immunoSEQ multiplex PCR; TCRdb holds only in-frame clones, not every one. This table has roughly 110,000 clones, around nine tenths appearing once. Findings of the study overall: All repertoire sampling was performed exclusively after the peak T cell response. Increases in Spike-specific TCR breadth and depth were seen after two AZD1222 doses. Baseline serostatus was positive in only a handful of AZD1222 recipients. Variant regions that are unmutated are reportedly the target of nearly half of spike-specific TCRs.

Germline lookup yields CDR1 SGHRS and CDR2 YFSETQ. The V gene end was trimmed by 3 bases and the J gene end by 5 bases; junction bases not matched to a gene: 8. CDR3 length: 15 residues. This clone occurred a few times. What it recognizes is unknown. This chain uses TRBV5-1 with TRBJ1-1; 9 bases agree with TRBD1. The sequence derives from an adult in good health. Sequences were derived from peripheral blood, sampled on day 0 of AZD1222 vaccination. The CDR3 here is CASSWRDRVGTEAFF. DNA for the CDR3: TGCGCCAGCAGCTGGAGGGACAGGGTGGGTACTGAAGCTTTCTTT.